What follows is one T cell receptor beta chain and its context. No antigen is known for it. The sample originates from a study of cytomegalovirus exposure and HLA in healthy donors. Study-level results: Available immune exposure information was restricted to CMV serostatus only. CMV antigen specificity was confirmed in vitro for three CMV-associated chains. Analyses of presence and absence presupposed an approximately uniform sequencing depth across donors.

The CDR3 extends over 17 amino acids. With V trimmed by 8 bases and J by 3 bases, 6 bases remained unmatched. The germline V gene encodes CDR1 MNHEY and CDR2 SMNVEV (reference sequence). The PCR had 60 Vbeta and 13 Jbeta primers. As originally analysed: Per a later analysis, the number of unique TCR beta chains was approximately 73 million, of which roughly 10 million were shared. Method: immunoSEQ multiplex PCR; TCRdb's copy keeps in-frame clones and lacks some. That table gives V, J and clone size, and the DNA gave D and trimming. This sample has approximately 140,000 clones; roughly 76% occur once, and the top ten carry 3.9%.

The receptor was derived from a man younger than 35 in good health and CMV-seronegative. The chain recombines TRBV27 with TRBJ2-2; TRBD2 agrees at 16 bases. The specimen was PBMCs. CDR3 bases: TGTGCCAGCGGGGGACTAGCGGGGGGGCCCCACACCGGGGAGCTGTTTTTT. Protein: CASGGLAGGPHTGELFF.